This entry lists 20 T cell receptor beta chains sequenced from one sample in a study of blood T cell repertoires in COVID-19. Profiling relied on immunoSEQ multiplex PCR, and the TCRdb table lists in-frame clones only, not all of them. The repertoire holds about 200,000 clones, about 90% seen once, with about 1.7% in the top ten. The sequencing input was peripheral blood. These receptors all come from a man aged 18 to 35 with active or convalescent COVID-19.

This chain joins TRBV20-1 and TRBJ1-1; D gene uncertain. Germline V gene lookup returns CDR1 DFQATT and CDR2 SNEGSKA (reference sequence). The CDR3 has 15 residues. The germline V and J ends were trimmed by 3 bases and 6 bases, with 20 bases remaining between them. CDR3 sequence (DNA): TGCAGTGCTAGTCCCGGAGTCCTCACCCAACCTGAAGCTTTCTTT. Protein product: CSASPGVLTQPEAFF.

This CDR3 reads CASSPDTSYEQYF. The CDR3 region has the DNA TGCGCCAGCAGTCCCGACACCTCCTACGAGCAGTACTTC. The genes are TRBV5-1 and TRBJ2-7, with D unresolved. V was cut by 5 bases and J by 0 bases, with 9 bases left in between. Germline V gives CDR1 SGHRS, CDR2 YFSETQ. CDR3 length: 13 amino acids.

This chain connects TRBV2 to TRBJ1-1, with TRBD1 identical over 7 bases. Germline lookup yields CDR1 SNHLY and CDR2 FYNNEI. Trimming at V came to 4 bases and at J to 8 bases, leaving 7 bases not matched to a gene. The CDR3 has 13 amino acids. Written as DNA, the CDR3 is TGTGCCAGCAGTGTTGGACAGGCGGTGGAAGCTTTCTTT. Its protein product is CASSVGQAVEAFF.

This clone was counted once. The chain is built from TRBV30 and TRBJ1-1; 8 bases are shared with TRBD1. CDR1 and CDR2 (germline): GTSNPN, SVGIG (reference sequence). Trimming removed 5 bases from V and 3 bases from J; junction bases left unmatched: 11. The CDR3 length is 15 residues. As DNA, the CDR3 is TGTGCCTGGTCCGGGACAGGTGTTTGGGACACTGAAGCTTTCTTT. Protein product: CAWSGTGVWDTEAFF.

The chain uses TRBV7-9 and TRBJ1-1; 12 positions match TRBD1. Germline values: CDR1 SEHNR, CDR2 FQNEAQ (reference sequence). J was trimmed by 5 bases and V by 5 bases; bases with no gene match: 12. The CDR3 totals 17 residues. CDR3 sequence: CASSRKGTGGAGTEAFF. DNA for the CDR3: TGTGCCAGCAGCAGAAAAGGGACAGGGGGCGCCGGGACTGAAGCTTTCTTT. Full variable domain (remainder filled in from reference TRBV7-9 and TRBJ1-1): DTGVSQNPRHKITKRGQNVTFRCDPISEHNRLYWYRQTLGQGPEFLTYFQNEAQLEKSRLLSDRFSAERPKGSFSTLEIQRTEQGDSAMYLCASSRKGTGGAGTEAFFGQGTRLTVV.

The rearrangement uses TRBV9 and TRBJ2-4; possibly TRBD2 for D (6 bases). The V end was cut by 4 bases, the J end by 2 bases, with 10 bases between. Germline lookup yields CDR1 SGDLS and CDR2 YYNGEE. The CDR3 consists of 14 residues. The DNA for the CDR3 is TGTGCCAGCAGCCCGGGGGTTTCCAAAAACATTCAGTACTTC. Its translation: CASSPGVSKNIQYF.

This sequence joins TRBV4-3 and TRBJ1-3; D is unclear. Germline V gene sequence: CDR1 LGHNA, CDR2 YSLEER. V was cut by 0 bases and J by 4 bases, with 13 bases left in between. This CDR3 region has 16 residues. As DNA, the CDR3 is TGCGCCAGCAGCCAAGATTTCGAGGTTTCGGGAAACACCATATATTTT. It is translated as CASSQDFEVSGNTIYF.

This clone was picked up a small number of times. This chain uses TRBV29-1 with TRBJ1-2, with 9 bases lining up with TRBD1. Losses at the gene ends were 2 bases for V and 7 bases for J; bases not matched to a gene: 8. This CDR3 contains 14 residues. Germline V gene lookup returns CDR1 SQVTM and CDR2 ANQGSEA. The CDR3 DNA sequence: TGCAGCGTTGAACGACTCACAGGGGGCCGTGGCTACACCTTC. Translating gives CSVERLTGGRGYTF. Full variable domain (outside the CDR3, taken from reference TRBV29-1 and TRBJ1-2): SAVISQKPSRDICQRGTSLTIQCQVDSQVTMMFWYRQQPGQSLTLIATANQGSEATYESGFVIDKFPISRPNLTFSTLTVSNMSPEDSSIYLCSVERLTGGRGYTFGSGTRLTVV.

This chain uses TRBV7-2 with TRBJ1-3; TRBD1 aligns across 8 bases. The J segment lost 0 bases and the V segment lost 2 bases, leaving 9 bases of the junction unmatched. The CDR3 runs to 18 residues. Germline lookup yields CDR1 SGHTA and CDR2 FQGNSA. The CDR3 DNA reads TGTGCCAGCAGCTTAATCATACAGGGGGGCCTCTCTGGAAACACCATATATTTT. Translation gives CASSLIIQGGLSGNTIYF.

This clone was observed a few times. The chain couples TRBV18 to TRBJ1-5; maybe TRBD1 (6 bases). In germline, CDR1 is KGHSH, CDR2 LQKENI. The CDR3 totals 13 residues. With 5 bases removed from V and 5 bases from J, the gap between germline ends came to 10 bases. The CDR3: CASSSDSHQPQHF. In DNA form, the CDR3 reads TGTGCCAGCTCATCGGACAGCCATCAGCCCCAGCATTTT.

V gene TRBV7-2 combines with J gene TRBJ1-4; no definite D call. The V end was cut by 4 bases, the J end by 6 bases, with 15 bases between. Germline V gives CDR1 SGHTA, CDR2 FQGNSA. CDR3 size: 15 residues. The CDR3 sequence is CASSSEAAEDEKLFF. CDR3 DNA: TGTGCCAGCAGCTCCGAAGCCGCGGAGGATGAAAAACTGTTTTTT.

CDR3 sequence reads: CASSPSGGNNYGYTF. CDR3 nucleotides: TGTGCCAGCAGTCCATCAGGGGGCAATAACTATGGCTACACCTTC. The J gene is TRBJ1-2, the V gene TRBV7-3; 8 bases align to TRBD1. The CDR3 length is 15 residues. Trimming took 6 bases from V and 1 from J; bases not matched to a gene: 7. Germline CDR1 reads SGHTA; CDR2 reads FQGTGA.

V is TRBV19 and J is TRBJ1-2; 7 bases align to TRBD1. CDR3 length: 13 residues. The germline gives CDR1 LNHDA, CDR2 SQIVND (reference sequence). With 5 bases clipped from V and 5 bases from J, the junction kept 5 bases outside the gene matches. The DNA for the CDR3 is TGTGCCAGTAGTCGCGACAGGGAATATGGCTACACCTTC. Protein sequence: CASSRDREYGYTF. The complete variable domain, with remaining parts taken from reference TRBV19 and TRBJ1-2, reads DGGITQSPKYLFRKEGQNVTLSCEQNLNHDAMYWYRQDPGQGLRLIYYSQIVNDFQKGDIAEGYSVSREKKESFPLTVTSAQKNPTAFYLCASSRDREYGYTFGSGTRLTVV.

The chain is built from TRBV3-1 (or the pseudogene TRBV3-2) and TRBJ2-4, with D unresolved. The CDR3 runs to 14 residues. The germline CDR1 and CDR2 sequences are LGHDT and YNNKEL (reference sequence). V was pared by 1 base and J by 0 bases, with 4 bases between. The CDR3 sequence: CASSQAVAKNIQYF. CDR3 DNA sequence: TGTGCCAGCAGCCAAGCGGTAGCCAAAAACATTCAGTACTTC.

This chain links TRBV5-6 with TRBJ1-4; TRBD1 agrees at 7 bases. Germline CDR1 is SGHDT and CDR2 is YYEEEE. The length of the CDR3 is 15 residues. With V trimmed by 0 bases and J by 3 bases, 2 bases remained unmatched. The CDR3 region is CASSLGQGANEKLFF. The CDR3 DNA reads TGTGCCAGCAGCTTGGGGCAGGGGGCTAATGAAAAACTGTTTTTT. Full variable domain (rest looked up from reference TRBV5-6 and TRBJ1-4): DAGVTQSPTHLIKTRGQQVTLRCSPKSGHDTVSWYQQALGQGPQFIFQYYEEEERQRGNFPDRFSGHQFPNYSSELNVNALLLGDSALYLCASSLGQGANEKLFFGSGTQLSVL.

The gene calls are TRBV24-1 and TRBJ2-3; TRBD2 might be the D (7 bases). This CDR3 is 14 amino acids long. The V gene's germline CDR1 is KGHDR and CDR2 SFDVKD. Trimming stripped 9 bases from V and 13 bases from J, with 25 bases between. The CDR3 DNA reads TGTGCCACCGATGAGGGGGGCCGCGGGGGTCGGAAGTATTTT. Protein: CATDEGGRGGRKYF.

The gene calls are TRBV19 and TRBJ1-1, with D tentatively TRBD1 (5 bases). V was shortened by 3 bases and J by 5 bases, with 16 bases between the two germline ends. Germline V gives CDR1 LNHDA, CDR2 SQIVND (reference sequence). There are 15 residues in the CDR3. The CDR3 region has the DNA TGTGCCAGTAGTATTCAGCCAGGGCTTGAGACTGAAGCTTTCTTT. Protein: CASSIQPGLETEAFF.

The chain recombines TRBV9 with TRBJ2-7, with 13 bases that match TRBD2. The CDR3 is 15 amino acids. The V and J ends lost 4 bases and 4 bases, in that order; junction bases with no gene match: 5. The germline CDR1 and CDR2 sequences are SGDLS and YYNGEE. CDR3 DNA: TGTGCCAGCAGCTACGGACTAGCGGGGGAATACGAGCAGTACTTC. Translation gives CASSYGLAGEYEQYF.

The V and J genes are TRBV3-1 (or the pseudogene TRBV3-2) and TRBJ2-5, with 12 bases fitting TRBD2. This CDR3 has 14 residues. V lost 4 bases, J lost 4 bases, and 1 base stayed unmatched. The germline gives CDR1 LGHDT, CDR2 YNNKEL (reference sequence). The CDR3 nucleotides are TGTGCCAGCAGCCCGGGACTAGCGGGAGAGACCCAGTACTTC. This codes for CASSPGLAGETQYF.

CDR3 amino acids: CATQAGGGIYYGYTF. CDR3 coding DNA: TGTGCCACCCAAGCAGGGGGCGGTATTTACTATGGCTACACCTTC. The chain joins TRBV21-1 to TRBJ1-2; the D call of TRBD1 is as the table states it, not checked on the DNA. TRBV21-1 corresponds to a pseudogene. The CDR3 covers 15 residues.